The present TCR beta chain was sequenced within a study of TIL therapy for anti-PD-1-resistant metastatic lung cancer. Study overall: Patients had a median age of approximately 57 years (range 38-75). Half of patients were current or former smokers.

Points from the study as a whole: Patients were highly selected, enriched for treatment-naive, never-smoker and oncogene-addicted cases.

The V and J ends lost 0 bases and 2 bases respectively, with 14 bases between them. Germline V gene sequence: CDR1 SGHTA, CDR2 FQGNSA. The CDR3 loop spans 16 amino acids. Regarding this clone: The antigen is undetermined.

This was the immunoSEQ v3 assay. The protocol was immunoSEQ multiplex PCR, while the TCRdb copy is restricted to in-frame clones and leaves out a portion. The sample lists 55,000 to 60,000 clones; 73% were seen once. Time point reported: pre-treatment sample, taken before nivolumab and TIL therapy. Stage 4 NSCLC adults joined between October 2017 and 2020. This chain uses TRBV7-2 with TRBJ2-7, with TRBD2 as a possible D gene (7 bases). The sample consisted of blood, taken at baseline. This receptor was taken from a person aged 25 to 85 with non-small cell lung cancer. CDR3 in amino acids: CASSLAAAGAAYEQYF. CDR3 coding DNA: TGTGCCAGCAGCTTAGCGGCGGCGGGGGCCGCCTACGAGCAGTACTTC.